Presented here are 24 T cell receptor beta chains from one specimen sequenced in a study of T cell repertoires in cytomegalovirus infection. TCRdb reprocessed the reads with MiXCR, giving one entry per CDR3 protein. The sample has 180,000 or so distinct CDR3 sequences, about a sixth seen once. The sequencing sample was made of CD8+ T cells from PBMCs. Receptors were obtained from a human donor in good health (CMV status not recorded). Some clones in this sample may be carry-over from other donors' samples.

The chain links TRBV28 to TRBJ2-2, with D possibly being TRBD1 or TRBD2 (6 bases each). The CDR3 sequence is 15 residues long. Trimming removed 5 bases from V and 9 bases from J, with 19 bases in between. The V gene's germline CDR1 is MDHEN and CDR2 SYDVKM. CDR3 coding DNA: TGTGCCAGCAGTCTGGTGGGGGGCCCTATCAGGGAGCTGTTTTTT. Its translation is CASSLVGGPIRELFF.

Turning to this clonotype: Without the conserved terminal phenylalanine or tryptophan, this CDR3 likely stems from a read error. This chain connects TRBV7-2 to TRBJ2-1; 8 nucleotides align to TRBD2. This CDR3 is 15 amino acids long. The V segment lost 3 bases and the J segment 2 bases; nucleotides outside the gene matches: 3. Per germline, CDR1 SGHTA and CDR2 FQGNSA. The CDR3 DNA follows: TGTGCCAGCAGCTTCGGACTAGCACCCTACAATGAGCAGTTCTTA. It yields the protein CASSFGLAPYNEQFL.

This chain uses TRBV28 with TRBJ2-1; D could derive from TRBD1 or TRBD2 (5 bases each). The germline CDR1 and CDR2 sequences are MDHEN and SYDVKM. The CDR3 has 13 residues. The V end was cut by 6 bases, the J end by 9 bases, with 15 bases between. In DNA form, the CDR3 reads TGTGCCAGCAGCCTCGGGACCTCGGGTGAGCAGTTCTTC. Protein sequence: CASSLGTSGEQFF.

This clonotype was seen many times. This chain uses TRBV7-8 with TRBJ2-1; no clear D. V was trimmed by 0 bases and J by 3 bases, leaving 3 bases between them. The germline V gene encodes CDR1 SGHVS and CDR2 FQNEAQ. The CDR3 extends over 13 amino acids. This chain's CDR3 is CASSLADYNEQFF. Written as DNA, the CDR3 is TGTGCCAGCAGCTTAGCCGACTACAATGAGCAGTTCTTC.

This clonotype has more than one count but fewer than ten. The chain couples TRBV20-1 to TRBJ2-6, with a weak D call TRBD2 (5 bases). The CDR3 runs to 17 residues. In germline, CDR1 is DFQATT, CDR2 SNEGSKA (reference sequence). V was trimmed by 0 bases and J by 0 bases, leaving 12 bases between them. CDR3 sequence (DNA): TGCAGTGCTAGAGATCGGGAAGGCAGCTCTGGGGCCAACGTCCTGACTTTC. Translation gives CSARDREGSSGANVLTF.

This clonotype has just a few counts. CDR3 sequence: CASRDGQRLTDTQYF. The CDR3 DNA follows: TGTGCCAGCAGAGATGGACAGCGTCTCACAGATACGCAGTATTTT. The chain is built from TRBV6-6 and TRBJ2-3, with TRBD1 as a possible D gene (6 bases). The CDR3 extends over 15 amino acids. Germline values: CDR1 MNHNY, CDR2 SVGAGI (reference sequence). Trimming removed 6 bases from V and 2 bases from J, with 15 bases in between.

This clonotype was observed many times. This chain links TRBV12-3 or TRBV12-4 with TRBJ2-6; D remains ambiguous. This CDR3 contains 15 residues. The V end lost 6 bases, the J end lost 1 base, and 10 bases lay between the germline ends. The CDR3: CASSTDISGANVLTF. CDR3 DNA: TGTGCCAGCAGCACCGATATTTCTGGGGCCAACGTCCTGACTTTC.

The CDR3 loop is CASSYGSPLHF. CDR3 DNA sequence: TGTGCCAGCAGTTACGGTTCACCCCTCCACTTT. This chain joins TRBV6-2 or TRBV6-3 and TRBJ1-6; D uncertain. CDR3 size: 11 residues. V was pared by 2 bases and J by 9 bases, with 2 bases between. Germline-derived CDR1 and CDR2 are MNHEY and SVGEGT.

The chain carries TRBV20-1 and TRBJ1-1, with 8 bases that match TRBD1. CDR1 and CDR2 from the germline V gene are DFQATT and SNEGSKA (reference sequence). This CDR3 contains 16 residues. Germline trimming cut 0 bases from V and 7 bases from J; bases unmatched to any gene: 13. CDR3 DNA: TGCAGTGCTAGAGATCTGGGACAGGCCATGATAAGTGAAGCTTTCTTT. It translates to CSARDLGQAMISEAFF.

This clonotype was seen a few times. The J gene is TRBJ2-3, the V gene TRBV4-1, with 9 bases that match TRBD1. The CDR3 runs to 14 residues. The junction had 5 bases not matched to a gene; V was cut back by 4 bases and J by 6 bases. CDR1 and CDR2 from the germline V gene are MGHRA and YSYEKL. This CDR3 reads CASSPTGGLDTQYF. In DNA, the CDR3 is TGCGCCAGCAGCCCGACAGGGGGGCTCGATACGCAGTATTTT.

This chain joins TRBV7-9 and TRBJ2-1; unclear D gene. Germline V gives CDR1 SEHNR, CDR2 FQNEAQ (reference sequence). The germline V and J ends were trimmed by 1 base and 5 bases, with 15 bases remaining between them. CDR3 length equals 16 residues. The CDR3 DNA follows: TGTGCCAGCAGCTTAGGAGGCAGCCCTTCCAACAATGAGCAGTTCTTC. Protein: CASSLGGSPSNNEQFF. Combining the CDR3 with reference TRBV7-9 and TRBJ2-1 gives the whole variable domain DTGVSQNPRHKITKRGQNVTFRCDPISEHNRLYWYRQTLGQGPEFLTYFQNEAQLEKSRLLSDRFSAERPKGSFSTLEIQRTEQGDSAMYLCASSLGGSPSNNEQFFGPGTRLTVL.

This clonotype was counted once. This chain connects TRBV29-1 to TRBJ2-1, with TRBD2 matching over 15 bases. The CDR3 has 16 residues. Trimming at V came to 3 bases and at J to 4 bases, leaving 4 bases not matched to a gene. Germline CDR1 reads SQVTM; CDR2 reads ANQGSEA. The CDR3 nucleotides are TGCAGCGTTGAGGGACTAGCGGGGGGTGATTACAATGAGCAGTTCTTC. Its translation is CSVEGLAGGDYNEQFF.

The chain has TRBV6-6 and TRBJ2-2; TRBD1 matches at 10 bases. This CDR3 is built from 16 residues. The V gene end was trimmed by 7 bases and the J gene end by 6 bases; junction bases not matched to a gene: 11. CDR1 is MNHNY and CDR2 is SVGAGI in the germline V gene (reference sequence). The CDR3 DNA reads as TGTGCCAGCATCGTACGGGGACAGGGGAGCCCCGGGGAGCTGTTTTTT. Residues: CASIVRGQGSPGELFF.

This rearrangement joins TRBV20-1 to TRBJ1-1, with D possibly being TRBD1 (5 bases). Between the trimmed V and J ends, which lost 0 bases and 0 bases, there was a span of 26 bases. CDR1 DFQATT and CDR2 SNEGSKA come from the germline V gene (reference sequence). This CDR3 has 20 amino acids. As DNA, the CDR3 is TGCAGTGCTAGAGACTCCTCTGGGGACGAAGGGTTTCCTCTGAACACTGAAGCTTTCTTT. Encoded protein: CSARDSSGDEGFPLNTEAFF.

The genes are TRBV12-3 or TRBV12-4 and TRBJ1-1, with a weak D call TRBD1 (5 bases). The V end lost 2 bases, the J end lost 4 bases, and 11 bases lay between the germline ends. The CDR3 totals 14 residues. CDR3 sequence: CASSLKGRGTEAFF. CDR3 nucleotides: TGTGCCAGCAGTTTAAAGGGAAGGGGCACTGAAGCTTTCTTT.

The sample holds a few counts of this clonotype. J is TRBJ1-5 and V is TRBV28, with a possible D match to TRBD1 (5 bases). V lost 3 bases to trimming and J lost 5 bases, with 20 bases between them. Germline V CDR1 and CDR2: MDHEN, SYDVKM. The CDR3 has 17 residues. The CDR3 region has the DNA TGTGCCAGCAGTTTGGGCGGTTGGACCCGAGGGGATCAGCCCCAGCATTTT. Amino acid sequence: CASSLGGWTRGDQPQHF.

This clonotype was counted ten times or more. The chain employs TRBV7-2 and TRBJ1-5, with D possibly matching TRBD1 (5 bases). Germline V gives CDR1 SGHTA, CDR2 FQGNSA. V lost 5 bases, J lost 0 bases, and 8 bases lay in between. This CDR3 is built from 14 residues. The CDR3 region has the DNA TGTGCCAGCAGCCCGGGGGGTAGCAATCAGCCCCAGCATTTT. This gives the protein CASSPGGSNQPQHF.

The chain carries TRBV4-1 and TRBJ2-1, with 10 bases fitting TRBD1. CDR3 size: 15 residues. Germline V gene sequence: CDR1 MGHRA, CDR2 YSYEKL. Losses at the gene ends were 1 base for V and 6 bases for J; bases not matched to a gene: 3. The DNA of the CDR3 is TGCGCCAGCAGCCAAGGGGGGACAGGGGTCAATGAGCAGTTCTTC. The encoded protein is CASSQGGTGVNEQFF.

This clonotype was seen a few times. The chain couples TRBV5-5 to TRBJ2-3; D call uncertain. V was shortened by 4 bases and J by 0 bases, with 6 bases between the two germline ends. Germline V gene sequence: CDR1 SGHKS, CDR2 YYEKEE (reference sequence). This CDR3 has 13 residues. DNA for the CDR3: TGTGCCAGCAGCCACCCAAGCACAGATACGCAGTATTTT. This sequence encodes CASSHPSTDTQYF.

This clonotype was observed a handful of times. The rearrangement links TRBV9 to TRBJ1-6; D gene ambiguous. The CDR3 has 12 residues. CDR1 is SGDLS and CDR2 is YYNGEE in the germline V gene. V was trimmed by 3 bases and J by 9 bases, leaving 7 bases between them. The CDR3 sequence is CASSEGGSPLHF. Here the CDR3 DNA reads TGTGCCAGCAGCGAGGGTGGTTCACCCCTCCACTTT.

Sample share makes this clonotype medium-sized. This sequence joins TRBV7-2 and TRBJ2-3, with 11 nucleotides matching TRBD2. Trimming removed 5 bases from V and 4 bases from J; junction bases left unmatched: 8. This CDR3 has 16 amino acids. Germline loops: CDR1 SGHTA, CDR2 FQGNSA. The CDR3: CASSPDSGGASDTQYF. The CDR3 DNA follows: TGTGCCAGCAGCCCCGATAGCGGGGGGGCCTCAGATACGCAGTATTTT.

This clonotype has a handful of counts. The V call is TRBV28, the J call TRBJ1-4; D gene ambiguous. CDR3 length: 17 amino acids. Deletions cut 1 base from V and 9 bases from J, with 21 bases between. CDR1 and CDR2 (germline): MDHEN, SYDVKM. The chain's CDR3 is CASSLYFASEGGKKLFF. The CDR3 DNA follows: TGTGCCAGCAGTTTATACTTTGCTTCGGAAGGCGGAAAAAAACTGTTTTTT.

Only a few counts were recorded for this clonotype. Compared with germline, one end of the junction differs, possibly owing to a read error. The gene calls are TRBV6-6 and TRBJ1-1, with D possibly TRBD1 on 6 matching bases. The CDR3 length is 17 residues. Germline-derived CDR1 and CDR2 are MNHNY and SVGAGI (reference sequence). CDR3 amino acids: CASSYYEDGTPNSEAFF. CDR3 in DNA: TGTGCCAGCAGTTACTACGAAGACGGGACACCGAACAGTGAAGCTTTCTTT.

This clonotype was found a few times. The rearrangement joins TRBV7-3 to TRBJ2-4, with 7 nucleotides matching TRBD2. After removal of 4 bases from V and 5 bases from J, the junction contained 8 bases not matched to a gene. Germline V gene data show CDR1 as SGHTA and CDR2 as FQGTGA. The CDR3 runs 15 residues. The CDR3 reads CASSWGGYLENIQYF. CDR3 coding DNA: TGTGCCAGCAGCTGGGGGGGGTATCTTGAAAACATTCAGTACTTC.